The present T cell receptor (beta chain) was sequenced within a study of blood T cell repertoires in COVID-19. Study context: The analysed material was cDNA or gDNA that came from T cells, B-cell-depleted T cells, or PBMCs.

The ends lost 1 base at V and 0 bases at J; junction bases unmatched: 6. In germline, CDR1 is LGHDT, CDR2 YNNKEL (reference sequence). The CDR3 is 16 residues long. Participants, 18 to 89 years old, spanned approximately 26 US areas. In assigning cohorts, the study relied on participant-reported clinical history. Source study methods: Reference gene primer amplification gave estimated nucleated cell counts. The repertoire was sequenced with immunoSEQ multiplex PCR; TCRdb's copy has only in-frame clones and lacks some. The D gene and trimming were derived from the DNA, and the V and J assignments and clone size from that table. The sample lists 350,000 to 400,000 clones; approximately 87% were seen once.

Sequenced: PBMCs or T cells enriched from blood (not recorded which). V and J are TRBV3-1 (or the pseudogene TRBV3-2) and TRBJ2-7, with 7 bases identical to TRBD1. This receptor was obtained from a man aged 40-49 years in a cohort exposed to, infected with or recovered from COVID-19 (not recorded which). The DNA of the CDR3 is TGTGCCAGCAGCCAAGGGACAGGCTATAGCTCCTACGAGCAGTACTTC. It is translated as CASSQGTGYSSYEQYF.